These 16 T cell receptor beta chains were sequenced from one sample in a study of CD8+CD57+ T cells in acquired aplastic anemia. The use of genomic DNA as template underpinned the TCR beta VDJ and CDR3 profiling. MiXCR, applied by TCRdb to the reads, yields one record per CDR3 protein. There are roughly 250,000 distinct CDR3 sequences in the sample; about 80% occur only once, and 40% to 50% lies in the top ten. Whoever was chosen for sequencing had shown CD8+CD57+ cell expansion by flow cytometry. Sequenced input: sorted CD4+, CD8+, or CD8+CD57+ T cells (not recorded which) from PBMCs. The receptors stem from a human donor with aplastic anemia.

The CDR3 reads CASSESSGGFFNTQYF. The CDR3 nucleotides are TGTGCCAGCAGCGAATCGAGCGGGGGGTTTTTCAATACGCAGTACTTC. The chain recombines TRBV2 with TRBJ2-1; 9 bases are shared with TRBD2. The J call may be in error: the DNA end matches TRBJ2-7 better. This CDR3 comprises 16 residues. CDR1 SNHLY and CDR2 FYNNEI come from the germline V gene.

As regards this clonotype: At one of its ends the junction is not consistent with the germline gene, which may arise from a read error. The rearrangement uses TRBV2 and TRBJ2-3; D is unclear. The end of the DNA aligns better with TRBJ1-5, so the J call may be wrong. The CDR3 spans 14 residues. From germline, CDR1 is SNHLY and CDR2 FYNNEI. The CDR3, as DNA: TGTGCCAGCAGCGTAGCGTATAGTAATCATCCCCAGCATTTT. Protein product: CASSVAYSNHPQHF.

Here the CDR3 DNA reads TGTGCCAGCAGCTGGAGCGTGGTAGGGACGCATGAATTTTTCTTT. It is translated as CASSWSVVGTHEFFF. The chain joins TRBV7-2 to TRBJ1-1, with D possibly TRBD1 on 5 matching bases. V was trimmed by 4 bases and J by 13 bases, leaving 25 bases between them. The germline V gene encodes CDR1 SGHTA and CDR2 FQGNSA. The CDR3 has 15 residues.

This clonotype came up a few times. CDR3 protein: CASSLAGGAYTQYFF. The DNA for the CDR3 is TGTGCCAGCAGCTTAGCGGGAGGAGCCTATACGCAGTATTTCTTC. The chain couples TRBV7-8 to TRBJ2-1; weak D call: TRBD2 (6 bases). The germline V gene encodes CDR1 SGHVS and CDR2 FQNEAQ. The CDR3 contains 15 residues. V lost 0 bases to trimming and J lost 16 bases, with 22 bases between them.

The chain links TRBV9 to TRBJ2-7; weak D call: TRBD1 (6 bases). V lost 4 bases and J 13 bases, leaving 21 bases between the germline ends. The CDR3 runs 13 residues. CDR1 is SGDLS and CDR2 is YYNGEE in the germline V gene. This chain's CDR3 is CASSRLDRYYNYF. CDR3 nucleotides: TGTGCCAGCAGCAGGTTGGACAGATACTACAATTACTTC.

This clonotype was seen a handful of times. The genes are TRBV7-9 and TRBJ2-3, with 7 bases identical to TRBD2. The CDR3 runs to 14 residues. The germline CDR1 and CDR2 sequences are SEHNR and FQNEAQ (reference sequence). V shed 2 bases and J 8 bases; nucleotides not matched to a gene: 7. The CDR3 here is CASSLQGGGGTQYF. The CDR3 nucleotides read TGTGCCAGCAGCTTACAGGGAGGCGGGGGTACGCAGTATTTT.

The chain links TRBV7-8 to TRBJ2-6, with TRBD2 as a possible D gene (6 bases). The CDR3 runs to 16 residues. Trimming left V 0 bases short and J 16 bases short, with 22 bases between. Germline assignment: CDR1 SGHVS and CDR2 FQNEAQ. CDR3: CASSLAGGYETQYLTF. In DNA form, the CDR3 reads TGTGCCAGCAGCTTAGCGGGAGGCTACGAGACGCAGTATCTGACTTTC.

The chain carries TRBV12-3 or TRBV12-4 and TRBJ2-5; D is unclear. Trimming stripped 2 bases from V and 4 bases from J, with 11 bases between. CDR3 length: 14 amino acids. The CDR3 DNA reads as TGTGCCAGCAGTTTAACAGTGTACGGAGAGACCCAGTACTTC. Translated: CASSLTVYGETQYF.

Details on this clonotype: The junction differs from germline at one of its ends, possibly a read error. The chain uses TRBV2 and TRBJ2-3, with D maybe TRBD1 (6 bases). The CDR3 contains 14 residues. CDR1 is SNHLY and CDR2 is FYNNEI in the germline V gene. CDR3 bases: TGTGCCAGCAGTGACCCGGGACATCCGGCTCACAACTCCTTT. This gives the protein CASSDPGHPAHNSF.

To note about this clonotype: The CDR3 end shows no conserved phenylalanine or tryptophan, and so a read error is likely. The limits of the CDR3 on the DNA are not certain, so only TCRdb's listed CDR3 is given. This sequence joins TRBV7-9 and TRBJ1-2; TRBD1 is the table's D call, not checked against the DNA. The CDR3 adds up to 13 amino acids, both ends counted. From germline, CDR1 is SEHNR and CDR2 FQNEAQ (reference sequence). The CDR3 region is CASSSLGTGTYEQ.

The chain links TRBV7-2 to TRBJ1-1, with D unclear. CDR3 length: 15 residues. Trimming took 1 base from V and 13 from J, leaving 22 bases between them. CDR1 is SGHTA, CDR2 FQGNSA, per germline. This CDR3 reads CASSLGRAAETVLFF. The CDR3 coding sequence is TGTGCCAGCAGCTTAGGTCGAGCAGCGGAAACTGTGCTTTTCTTT. Full variable domain (rest looked up from reference TRBV7-2 and TRBJ1-1): GAGVSQSPSNKVTEKGKDVELRCDPISGHTALYWYRQSLGQGLEFLIYFQGNSAPDKSGLPSDRFSAERTGGSVSTLTIQRTQQEDSAVYLCASSLGRAAETVLFFGQGTRLTVV.

The J gene is TRBJ2-1, the V gene TRBV7-2, with D maybe TRBD2 (6 bases). The CDR3 loop spans 16 amino acids. The V end was cut by 5 bases, the J end by 12 bases, with 26 bases between. Germline assignment: CDR1 SGHTA and CDR2 FQGNSA. The CDR3 spells CASSLAGLVTGDLQFF. CDR3 bases: TGTGCCAGCAGCCTCGCGGGGCTAGTGACCGGGGATCTGCAGTTCTTC.

This clonotype was detected a few times. This sequence joins TRBV9 and TRBJ1-1, with 8 bases aligning to TRBD1. The CDR3 is made up of 15 amino acids. The germline V gene encodes CDR1 SGDLS and CDR2 YYNGEE. The junction had 5 bases not matched to a gene; V was cut back by 3 bases and J by 1 base. CDR3 in amino acids: CASSEGGTGNTEAFF. The CDR3 coding sequence is TGTGCCAGCAGCGAAGGGGGGACAGGGAACACTGAAGCTTTCTTT.

This chain uses TRBV7-8 with TRBJ1-4, with a weak D call TRBD1 (6 bases). Deletions cut 0 bases from V and 8 bases from J, with 7 bases between. Germline lookup yields CDR1 SGHVS and CDR2 FQNEAQ. The CDR3 consists of 13 residues. The CDR3 is CASSLARGEKLFF. In nucleotides, the CDR3 is TGTGCCAGCAGCTTAGCAAGGGGGGAAAAACTGTTTTTT.

Note on this clonotype: One junction end does not reproduce the germline sequence, and a read error may be involved. The CDR3 region is CATGSSGSRDEQLF. The CDR3 DNA reads as TGTGCCACCGGGTCTAGCGGGAGTCGGGATGAGCAGCTCTTC. The rearrangement joins TRBV24-1 to TRBJ2-3, with 10 bases fitting TRBD2. This CDR3 contains 14 residues. Germline loops: CDR1 KGHDR, CDR2 SFDVKD.

About this clonotype itself: The junction does not match germline at one end; this may be a read error. The chain uses TRBV7-6 and TRBJ2-3; 11 bases match TRBD1. Germline V gene sequence: CDR1 SGHVS, CDR2 FNYEAQ. CDR3 size: 14 residues. The CDR3 nucleotides are TGTGCCAGCAGCTCGGACAGGGGGCATTCTCCCCTGTACTTT. As protein: CASSSDRGHSPLYF.